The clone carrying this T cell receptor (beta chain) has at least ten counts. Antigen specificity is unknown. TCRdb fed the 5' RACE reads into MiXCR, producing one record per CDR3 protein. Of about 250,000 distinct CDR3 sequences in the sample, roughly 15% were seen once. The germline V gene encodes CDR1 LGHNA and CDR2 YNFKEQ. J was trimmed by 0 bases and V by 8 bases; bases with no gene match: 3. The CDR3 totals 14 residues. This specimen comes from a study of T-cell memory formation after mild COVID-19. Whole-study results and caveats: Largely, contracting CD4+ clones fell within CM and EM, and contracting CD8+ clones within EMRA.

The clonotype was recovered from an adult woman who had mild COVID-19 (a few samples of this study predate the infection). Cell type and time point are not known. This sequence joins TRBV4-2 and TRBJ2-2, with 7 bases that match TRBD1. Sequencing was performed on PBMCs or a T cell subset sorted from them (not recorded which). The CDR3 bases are TGTGCCAGCGGGACAGCCTCGAACACCGGGGAGCTGTTTTTT. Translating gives CASGTASNTGELFF.